Sequencing of this TCR beta chain was carried out in a study of cytomegalovirus exposure and HLA in healthy donors (dated 2017 in TCRdb). As for the study more broadly: In an earlier analysis of 587 of the donors, 276 Gb of sequence data and about 110 million unique TCR beta sequences from about 179 million T cells were reported. A separate validation cohort of approximately 120 different subjects was used in addition to the roughly 700-subject first cohort. Donor age, sex, ethnicity and CMV serostatus were compiled together with the repertoire data. To study patterns of TCR occurrence, a later analysis re-analyzed previously published TCR beta repertoires from around 670 donors and added high-resolution HLA genotyping. The later analysis used no new phenotypic data to find candidate immune exposures, relying instead on TCR beta sequences and their occurrence across donors. Across under 500 genotyped donors of the cohort, an average of about 240,000 unique TCR beta nucleotide sequences per donor were sequenced, and around 20% of those sequences were non-productive. An early release covering about 600 HLA-typed donors comprised 300 to 350 gigabases of sequencing data and 65 million to 100 million unique TCR sequences. An earlier analysis of 587 of the donors used high-throughput TCR beta sequencing to judge whether each TCR beta V gene segment behaved as functional or pseudogenic. The study aimed to test whether cataloging public T cell receptors could reveal signatures of past pathogen exposure. The number of typed donors differed by locus: roughly 620-630 for A, B, C, DRB1 and DQB1; 522 for DQA1; about 600 for DPA1; and around 470 for DPB1. Every repertoire in the discovery cohort had been generated on one and the same sequencing platform. The genetic ancestry cluster associated with self-reported Caucasian donors included over 65% of the roughly 400 genotyped donors. A later genetic analysis took genome-wide SNP genotypes for about three fifths of the roughly 670 donors and used that subset as a discovery cohort. High-throughput TCR immunosequencing, statistical association of individual TCRs with disease status, and machine learning were combined to predict cytomegalovirus infection status. The T cell repertoires of 670 or so subjects were profiled by immunosequencing and related to cytomegalovirus serostatus. Roughly five DR-DQ haplotypes were handled as single units for association and clustering because linkage in the cohort was strong. Both class I and class II loci were covered by HLA typing, at four-digit resolution. What the work shows at the level of the full study, not this receptor alone: A further reported finding was that TCR beta sequences accurately predicted the HLA-A and HLA-B alleles for most subjects in the first cohort. In a later analysis, the rate of TCR association differed among HLA loci, with DRB1 alleles having the most associated TCRs and HLA-C alleles having the fewest. Broadly in line with IMGT annotations, most TCR beta V segments showed up in productive rearrangements about 90% or about 30% of the time in an earlier analysis of 587 of the donors. A later analysis found that HLA-associated TCR beta chains were more clonally expanded and had lower generation probabilities than equally common non-associated chains. A cluster of highly shared sequence variants was judged likely to represent a technical artifact of the sequencing pipeline. The study gave a list of about 170 TCR beta chains associated with cytomegalovirus. Sequencing depth was assumed to be roughly uniform across donors in the presence/absence analyses, though that assumption may not hold. Correlated functional status among segregating V segments might reflect linkage disequilibrium, but an unknown experimental factor could not be ruled out. While some public TCRs were present in many individuals, most TCR sequences turned up only very rarely across donors. A later genetic analysis reported fewer N-insertions in productive TCRs among donors in an Asian-associated ancestry cluster than the roughly 620-donor mean. Because HLA typing was missing for some donors at each locus, association tests included only the typed subset. Because counts were too low, roughly 16 rarely observed V segments, including chromosome 9 orphons, were left out of the earlier analysis of about 620 of the donors. At a false discovery rate of 0.05, a later analysis linked about 16,000 TCR beta sequences to specific HLA alleles. In both the original and validation cohorts, the classifier was reported to diagnose cytomegalovirus status with high specificity and sensitivity. Only TCR beta chains were sequenced in this cohort, and the absence of alpha or paired-chain data limited detectable features. Some IMGT-functional V segments, including TRBV6-2 and TRBV6-3, could not be distinguished by the 87-base-pair reads and were therefore excluded. CMV serostatus was the only immune exposure information available for the cohort. A later genetic analysis associated a missense DCLRE1C variant with V-gene and J-gene trimming of TCR beta chains, and an independent cohort replicated the association. Assigning TCR associations to individual alleles was difficult when HLA alleles, especially DR and DQ, strongly co-occurred. A later analysis found that most CMV-associated TCR beta chains appeared HLA-restricted, with HLA associations seemingly driven largely by CMV exposure. Three of the identified cytomegalovirus-associated TCR beta chains were confirmed in vitro to be specific for cytomegalovirus antigens. A later analysis reported that several top co-occurrence clusters appeared linked to parvovirus B19, influenza, CMV and Epstein-Barr virus. According to the authors, the approach could potentially be generalized to other disease states and immunological phenotypes.

Spanning cysteine to phenylalanine, the CDR3 consists of 15 amino acids. Just CDR3 DNA is preserved here, 45 bases in frame from base 1. Trimming removed 4 bases from V and 1 base from J; the gene matches leave 2 bases unexplained. CDR1 and CDR2 are read off the germline V gene as SQVTM and ANQGSEA. The cohort consisted of 666 healthy bone marrow donors. Cohort members were all nominally healthy when sampled, although unrecorded immune exposures were likely present. The donor tested CMV seronegative and was one of the 352 seronegative cohort members. A peripheral blood sample was collected from each donor, and TCR beta sequencing was performed on peripheral blood mononuclear cells. The Qiagen DNeasy Blood Extraction Kit was used to extract genomic DNA from the blood cell samples. A remark on this clone: Its cognate antigen has yet to be identified. Base qualities are not provided; no much larger clone lies one nucleotide away.

The receptor library was made with the immunoSEQ multiplex PCR assay. The multiplex PCR relied on a mix of 60 forward primers for TCR Vbeta segments and 13 reverse primers for TCR Jbeta segments. The CDR3 region of rearranged TCR beta genes was amplified from genomic DNA by a multiplex PCR assay. Amplified TCR beta libraries were sequenced as 87-base-pair reads on the Illumina HiSeq System. In the authors' own workflow: A later analysis counted tens of millions of unique TCR beta chains across the roughly 700 repertoires, and around 12 million of these chains were shared by at least two donors. A nearest-neighbor algorithm error-corrected the raw reads and collapsed the reads into unique sequences, merging closely related sequences to remove PCR and sequencing errors. Alignment of CDR3 sequences to IMGT reference sequences was used to assign V, D and J gene segments. For a sequence to be retained, a match of at least six nucleotides to both a V gene segment and a J gene segment was required. Rearrangements were called productive when the CDR3 lacked stop codons and stayed in frame with V and J; all others were non-productive. Following IMGT convention, CDR3 was defined as the stretch from the second conserved V-encoded cysteine up to the conserved J-encoded phenylalanine. In an earlier analysis of some 550 of the donors, sequences lacking an unambiguous match to a single V gene segment were excluded. In an earlier analysis of several hundred of the donors, V segments were called functional above 56.7% productive rearrangements and were called segregating when the between-donor standard deviation exceeded 5%. A statistical classification framework was built for diagnosing cytomegalovirus status from the catalog of TCR beta chain sequences. A later analysis assigned V and J genes by comparing TCR nucleotide sequences with IMGT/GENE-DB human TR gene sequences. In a later analysis, CDR3 sequences and most-parsimonious VDJ recombination scenarios were assigned using the TCRdist pipeline. In a later analysis, each TCR beta chain was defined by its CDR3 amino acid sequence together with its V-gene family, and reads lacking a unique V-gene family were excluded. A later analysis removed 592 highly shared, low-generation-probability nucleotide sequences to deal with suspected cross-contamination and a sequencing artifact. A later analysis calculated a clonal expansion index for each public chain from normalized within-repertoire ranks of inferred template counts. Generation probabilities in a later analysis came from a VDJ recombination model fitted to out-of-frame rearrangements, and those results were checked against IGoR. Hypergeometric tests were used in a later analysis to score TCR-TCR, TCR-HLA and TCR-CMV co-occurrence, with a repertoire-size bias correction applied to the TCR pairs. To estimate false discovery rates, a later analysis permuted the HLA or CMV assignments 20 times. A later analysis grouped co-occurring TCRs with DBSCAN, adding TCRdist sequence similarity when clustering within HLA-allele-positive subsets. Co-occurrence clustering excluded repertoires with fewer than 30,000 or more than 120,000 public chains, plus five with anomalous nucleotide sharing. As stored in TCRdb, this immuneACCESS dataset retains in-frame rearrangements with V and J assigned. A fraction of the clones does not appear; measured against another copy, unresolved V genes explain less than half of the discrepancy, and the remainder lacks a known reason. That table supplies the V and J calls and clone size; D and trimming were determined from the DNA. The table for this sample lists under 150,000 clones; roughly 80% of them were counted only once. The biggest ten clones account for around 3.6% of the sample.

The chain is encoded by TRBV29-1 joined to TRBJ2-1, with 12 bases matching TRBD2. Sequencing was carried out using PBMCs. This clonotype was obtained from a man aged 30-40 years in good health and CMV-seronegative. The CDR3 protein is CSVAGLAGSYNEQFF. The DNA is as follows: TGCAGCGTTGCAGGACTAGCGGGATCCTACAATGAGCAGTTCTTC.